The 8 T cell receptor beta chains below were found in one sample sequenced in a study of T cell clonality in common variable immunodeficiency. Here immunoSEQ multiplex PCR was the method, and the copy in TCRdb shows in-frame clones only, minus some. The data show tens of thousands of clones, with none appearing a single time. The sequenced sample consisted of peripheral blood mononuclear cells. These receptors all stem from a person aged 18-70 years in good health.

This clone was seen repeatedly, ten times or more. The missing CDR3 end, 3 residues past where the read stops, is filled in from the germline J gene. V gene TRBV20-1 combines with J gene TRBJ1-5; TRBD1 might be the D (6 bases). This CDR3 spans 12 amino acids. The germline V gene has CDR1 DFQATT and CDR2 SNEGSKA (reference sequence). The covered CDR3 bases are TGCAGTGGGGGGCAGGGAGGTGGTCCC. Translated, it gives CSGGQGGGP. The complete CDR3 reads CSGGQGGGPQHF.

This clone was counted at least ten times. The read terminates 3 residues before the CDR3 end, so the remaining end is supplied by the germline J gene. The V and J genes are TRBV30 and TRBJ1-1; D unclear. V was pared by 8 bases and J by 2 bases, with 15 bases between. This CDR3 is 13 amino acids long. CDR1 is GTSNPN and CDR2 is SVGIG in the germline V gene (reference sequence). The chain's CDR3 is CARREQFNTEAFF. The DNA read from the CDR3 is TGTGCCCGGCGAGAACAGTTTAACACTGAA.

This clone was found many times. The read ends 3 residues early relative to the CDR3; the germline J gene fills the gap. The rearrangement uses TRBV7-6 and TRBJ2-3; 16 nucleotides agree with TRBD2. The CDR3 extends over 18 amino acids. Germline V gene lookup returns CDR1 SGHVS and CDR2 FNYEAQ. V gave up 4 bases and J gave up 5 bases; unmatched junction bases: 9. The CDR3 loop reads CASSYPLGLAGGVDTQYF. Incomplete CDR3 DNA: TGTGCCAGCAGCTACCCCCTGGGACTAGCGGGGGGGGTAGATACG.

This clone appeared many times. The CDR3 extends 3 residues past the end of the read, so its final part is completed from the germline J gene. The genes are TRBV29-1 and TRBJ2-1; 13 nucleotides align to TRBD2. This CDR3 spans 16 amino acids. Germline values: CDR1 SQVTM, CDR2 ANQGSEA. V lost 0 bases and J lost 7; bases outside the gene matches: 6. The CDR3 protein is CSVEDQGTSGKNEQFF. Partial CDR3 DNA: TGCAGCGTTGAAGATCAGGGGACTAGCGGGAAGAATGAG.

This clone was observed many times. The CDR3 bases that were read are TGTGCCAGCAGTTATGCGGGGGCCAGCACTGAA. Translating gives CASSYAGASTE. The full CDR3 protein reads CASSYAGASTEAFF. The chain joins TRBV6-2 or TRBV6-3 to TRBJ1-1; tentatively, D is TRBD1 (6 bases). The read ends 3 residues early relative to the CDR3; the germline J gene fills the gap. The V end lost 3 bases, the J end lost 4 bases, and 12 bases lay between the germline ends. The CDR3 runs 14 residues. Germline-derived CDR1 and CDR2 are MNHEY and SVGEGT.

This clone was recorded at least ten times. Read coverage stops 3 residues before the CDR3 terminus; the germline J gene supplies the remainder. The chain combines TRBV20-1 with TRBJ2-3; TRBD2 matches at 8 bases. The CDR3 is made up of 16 amino acids. In germline, CDR1 is DFQATT, CDR2 SNEGSKA (reference sequence). Losses at the gene ends were 3 bases for V and 2 bases for J; bases not matched to a gene: 10. CDR3 bases read: TGCAGTGCTAGGGGGTTAGGCGGGGGGTTCACAGATACG. Translating gives CSARGLGGGFTDT. From start to end, the CDR3 is CSARGLGGGFTDTQYF.

For this clone: A single base separates this from a much larger clone, so it may be a read error. The DNA read from the CDR3 is TGTGCCAGTAGGGGTTATCAGGGTAGCAATCAGCCG. This encodes CASRGYQGSNQP. The CDR3 in its entirety is CASRGYQGSNQPQYF. The chain employs TRBV19 and TRBJ2-3, with D possibly being TRBD1 (5 bases). The read ends 3 residues shy of where the CDR3 ends; the end is completed using the germline J gene. This CDR3 comprises 15 residues. Germline lookup yields CDR1 LNHDA and CDR2 SQIVND (reference sequence).

This clone appeared many times. The read terminates 3 residues before the CDR3 end, so the remaining end is supplied by the germline J gene. The genes are TRBV9 and TRBJ2-2, with D perhaps matching TRBD2 (6 bases). Germline values: CDR1 SGDLS, CDR2 YYNGEE. The ends were cut back, 2 bases at V and 6 bases at J, with 11 bases in the middle. The CDR3 totals 14 residues. The CDR3 protein is CASSVTGGSGELFF. Partial CDR3 DNA: TGTGCCAGCAGCGTCACAGGAGGGTCCGGGGAG. The whole variable domain, remainder taken from reference TRBV9 and TRBJ2-2, is DSGVTQTPKHLITATGQRVTLRCSPRSGDLSVYWYQQSLDQGLQFLIQYYNGEERAKGNILERFSAQQFPDLHSELNLSSLELGDSALYFCASSVTGGSGELFFGEGSRLTVL.